Listed below are T cell receptor beta chains from one sample, sequenced in a study of blood T cell repertoires in COVID-19. Only in-frame clones appear in the TCRdb table, and some are missing; sequencing was by immunoSEQ multiplex PCR. This table has roughly 380,000 clones, approximately 89% appearing once. The specimen sequenced was peripheral blood. The receptors originated from a woman in her thirties or forties with COVID-19, enrolled during active disease. The CDR3 runs from the conserved cysteine through the conserved F or W. The D gene is left open where the match is weak. Clone size is given for some rows only: seen once, a few or many times, or a class if the clone is expanded.

J gene: TRBJ1-5; D gene: .; V gene: TRBV5-5; clone size: .; CDR3 DNA: TGTGCCAGCAGCCGCGGGGGCAGGGGCATTGGGCAGCCCCAGCATTTT; CDR3 protein: CASSRGGRGIGQPQHF
J gene: TRBJ2-5; D gene: .; V gene: TRBV18; clone size: once; CDR3 DNA: TGTGCCAGCTCACCCGTCGAAGAGACCCAGTACTTC; CDR3 protein: CASSPVEETQYF
J gene: TRBJ1-2; D gene: .; V gene: TRBV19; clone size: .; CDR3 DNA: TGTGCCAGTACACGGGACATCTTCCCCTTTAACTATGGCTACACCTTC; CDR3 protein: CASTRDIFPFNYGYTF
J gene: TRBJ1-1; D gene: .; V gene: TRBV28; clone size: .; CDR3 DNA: TGTGCCAGTGTGGTTCAGGGAGGCACTGAAGCTTTCTTT; CDR3 protein: CASVVQGGTEAFF
J gene: TRBJ2-1; D gene: TRBD2; V gene: TRBV2; clone size: few; CDR3 DNA: TGTGCCACCTCCCGACTAGCGGGCTACAATGAGCAGTTCTTC; CDR3 protein: CATSRLAGYNEQFF
J gene: TRBJ2-7; D gene: TRBD2; V gene: TRBV6-6; clone size: .; CDR3 DNA: TGTGCCAGCAGTTCCGGGACTAGCGGGAGGGCCCACGAGCAGTACTTC; CDR3 protein: CASSSGTSGRAHEQYF
J gene: TRBJ2-1; D gene: .; V gene: TRBV18; clone size: .; CDR3 DNA: TGTGCCAGCTCACCACGACAGGTGGGGGGGGATGAGCAGTTCTTC; CDR3 protein: CASSPRQVGGDEQFF
J gene: TRBJ2-3; D gene: .; V gene: TRBV13; clone size: .; CDR3 DNA: TGTGCCAGCAGCTTCTTTCAGGGGCCGGCAGATACGCAGTATTTT; CDR3 protein: CASSFFQGPADTQYF
J gene: TRBJ2-3; D gene: .; V gene: TRBV9; clone size: once; CDR3 DNA: TGTGCCAGCAGCGCCGGACAGCTATACACAGATACGCAGTATTTT; CDR3 protein: CASSAGQLYTDTQYF
J gene: TRBJ1-1; D gene: .; V gene: TRBV9; clone size: .; CDR3 DNA: TGTGCCAGCAGCGAGATTAGGGTAAGCGGCACTGAAGCTTTCTTT; CDR3 protein: CASSEIRVSGTEAFF
J gene: TRBJ2-2; D gene: TRBD1; V gene: TRBV23-1; clone size: .; CDR3 DNA: TGCGCCAGCAGTCAATTCGGACAGGGGTGGACCGGGGAGCTGTTTTTT; CDR3 protein: CASSQFGQGWTGELFF
J gene: TRBJ2-3; D gene: TRBD2; V gene: TRBV19; clone size: .; CDR3 DNA: TGTGCCAGTAGTATGCCCCATCGGGAGGCGACAGATACGCAGTATTTT; CDR3 protein: CASSMPHREATDTQYF
J gene: TRBJ1-1; D gene: .; V gene: TRBV6-5; clone size: .; CDR3 DNA: TGTGCCAGCAGCAATTCTCAGGGAGGCACTGAAGCTTTCTTT; CDR3 protein: CASSNSQGGTEAFF
J gene: TRBJ1-3; D gene: TRBD1; V gene: TRBV2; clone size: .; CDR3 DNA: TGTGCCAGCGCCTCGCAGGGGGCGCCGGGAAACACCATATATTTT; CDR3 protein: CASASQGAPGNTIYF
J gene: TRBJ2-7; D gene: .; V gene: TRBV6-6; clone size: .; CDR3 DNA: TGTGCCAGCAGTTACGTTGAGCTTCCTTCCTACGAGCAGTACTTC; CDR3 protein: CASSYVELPSYEQYF
J gene: TRBJ1-6; D gene: .; V gene: TRBV6-1; clone size: .; CDR3 DNA: TGTGCCAGCAGTGAAGCGGAGAACTATAATTCACCCCTCCACTTT; CDR3 protein: CASSEAENYNSPLHF
J gene: TRBJ1-2; D gene: .; V gene: TRBV19; clone size: .; CDR3 DNA: TGTGCCAGTAGTACCGCGGTTAGCAGCTATGGCTACACCTTC; CDR3 protein: CASSTAVSSYGYTF
J gene: TRBJ1-6; D gene: .; V gene: TRBV4-3; clone size: once; CDR3 DNA: TGCGCCAGCAGCCAAGATGCGCTCTATAATTCACCCCTCCACTTT; CDR3 protein: CASSQDALYNSPLHF
J gene: TRBJ1-6; D gene: TRBD1; V gene: TRBV11-2; clone size: .; CDR3 DNA: TGTGCCAGCAGCTTGGACAGGGCTTCTAATTCACCCCTCCACTTT; CDR3 protein: CASSLDRASNSPLHF
J gene: TRBJ2-1; D gene: TRBD2; V gene: TRBV6-5; clone size: .; CDR3 DNA: TGTGCCAGCAGTTATGGGGCTAGCGGGAGCTATGAGCAGTTCTTC; CDR3 protein: CASSYGASGSYEQFF
J gene: TRBJ2-1; D gene: .; V gene: TRBV5-5; clone size: once; CDR3 DNA: TGTGCCAGCAGCCGCGTCGGGGGAGACAATGAGCAGTTCTTC; CDR3 protein: CASSRVGGDNEQFF
J gene: TRBJ2-5; D gene: .; V gene: TRBV7-2; clone size: .; CDR3 DNA: TGTGCCAGCAGCCCTCGGCCCAGGGGCGTTGAGACCCAGTACTTC; CDR3 protein: CASSPRPRGVETQYF
J gene: TRBJ1-6; D gene: TRBD1; V gene: TRBV27; clone size: .; CDR3 DNA: TGTGCCAGCAGTCCACCTTATACAGGGGTTGGGAGAGGGTCACCCCTCCACTTT; CDR3 protein: CASSPPYTGVGRGSPLHF
J gene: TRBJ2-7; D gene: TRBD2; V gene: TRBV19; clone size: .; CDR3 DNA: TGTGCCAGTAGTCGTCAACAGCGGGACTCCTACGAGCAGTACTTC; CDR3 protein: CASSRQQRDSYEQYF
J gene: TRBJ1-4; D gene: TRBD1; V gene: TRBV7-6; clone size: .; CDR3 DNA: TGTGCCAGCAGTTTTTATACAGGGGTGTGGGAGGAAAAACTGTTTTTT; CDR3 protein: CASSFYTGVWEEKLFF
J gene: TRBJ1-2; D gene: .; V gene: TRBV28; clone size: .; CDR3 DNA: TGTGCCAGCAGTTTACCAGGGGCATGGGGCTACACCTTC; CDR3 protein: CASSLPGAWGYTF
J gene: TRBJ2-7; D gene: .; V gene: TRBV12-3/TRBV12-4; clone size: .; CDR3 DNA: TGTGCCAGCAGTTTAGCGCGGGGTTACGAGCAGTACTTC; CDR3 protein: CASSLARGYEQYF
J gene: TRBJ1-1; D gene: .; V gene: TRBV30; clone size: .; CDR3 DNA: TGTGCCTGCGAGGAGGGGCGGGAAAACACTGAAGCTTTCTTT; CDR3 protein: CACEEGRENTEAFF
J gene: TRBJ2-3; D gene: TRBD1; V gene: TRBV7-2; clone size: .; CDR3 DNA: TGTGCCAGCAGCTTACGACAGGGGAACACAGATACGCAGTATTTT; CDR3 protein: CASSLRQGNTDTQYF
J gene: TRBJ1-3; D gene: .; V gene: TRBV9; clone size: .; CDR3 DNA: TGTGCCAGCAGCCCAGGGTCCCGGGCGGATGGAAACACCATATATTTT; CDR3 protein: CASSPGSRADGNTIYF
J gene: TRBJ1-1; D gene: .; V gene: TRBV5-4; clone size: .; CDR3 DNA: TGTGCCAGCAGCCGTAGACAGAGTCTTGGCACTGAAGCTTTCTTT; CDR3 protein: CASSRRQSLGTEAFF
J gene: TRBJ1-5; D gene: TRBD1; V gene: TRBV19; clone size: .; CDR3 DNA: TGTGCCAGTAGCGGACAGGGTTGGAATCAGCCCCAGCATTTT; CDR3 protein: CASSGQGWNQPQHF
J gene: TRBJ1-1; D gene: TRBD1; V gene: TRBV20-1; clone size: .; CDR3 DNA: TGCAGTGCCAGGACAGGGGAAGGAACTTTCTTT; CDR3 protein: CSARTGEGTFF
J gene: TRBJ2-3; D gene: TRBD2; V gene: TRBV19; clone size: once; CDR3 DNA: TGTGCCACCGGAGGTACGGGGGGGGGATCAGATACGCAGTATTTT; CDR3 protein: CATGGTGGGSDTQYF
J gene: TRBJ1-1; D gene: TRBD1; V gene: TRBV28; clone size: .; CDR3 DNA: TGTGCCAGCCGACCAGGGGGCGAAGTGACTGAAGCTTTCTTT; CDR3 protein: CASRPGGEVTEAFF
J gene: TRBJ1-2; D gene: .; V gene: TRBV2; clone size: .; CDR3 DNA: TGTGCCAGCAGCCAACCCCGGACTGTAGGCTATGGCTACACCTTC; CDR3 protein: CASSQPRTVGYGYTF
J gene: TRBJ1-5; D gene: .; V gene: TRBV5-1; clone size: .; CDR3 DNA: TGCGCCAGCAGCTTACAGGGTTTGAATCAGCCCCAGCATTTT; CDR3 protein: CASSLQGLNQPQHF
J gene: TRBJ2-3; D gene: .; V gene: TRBV4-1; clone size: .; CDR3 DNA: TGCGCCAGCAGTTGGGGCAGGGAAAGGTCAGATACGCAGTATTTT; CDR3 protein: CASSWGRERSDTQYF
J gene: TRBJ2-3; D gene: .; V gene: TRBV6-5; clone size: .; CDR3 DNA: TGTGCCAGCACCGAGGACTACGGGCGCACAGATACGCAGTATTTT; CDR3 protein: CASTEDYGRTDTQYF
J gene: TRBJ1-2; D gene: .; V gene: TRBV6-1; clone size: .; CDR3 DNA: TGTGCCAGCAGTGAAGTGGGAGATCCTGCCTATGGCTACACCTTC; CDR3 protein: CASSEVGDPAYGYTF
J gene: TRBJ2-5; D gene: .; V gene: TRBV3-1/TRBV3-2; clone size: .; CDR3 DNA: TGTGCCATTTCAGGCGACGCGGAGACCCAGTACTTC; CDR3 protein: CAISGDAETQYF
J gene: TRBJ1-1; D gene: TRBD1; V gene: TRBV24-1; clone size: .; CDR3 DNA: TGTGCCACCAGTGATTCCGACAGGGGTGACACTGAAGCTTTCTTT; CDR3 protein: CATSDSDRGDTEAFF
J gene: TRBJ1-1; D gene: TRBD1; V gene: TRBV6-5; clone size: .; CDR3 DNA: TGTGCCAGCAGTTCCACGGACAGGGGACGGAACACTGAAGCTTTCTTT; CDR3 protein: CASSSTDRGRNTEAFF
J gene: TRBJ1-4; D gene: .; V gene: TRBV11-2; clone size: .; CDR3 DNA: TGTGCCAGCAGCTTATCGTCAGGGTGGGGGGCAACTAATGAAAAACTGTTTTTT; CDR3 protein: CASSLSSGWGATNEKLFF
J gene: TRBJ2-1; D gene: .; V gene: TRBV5-1; clone size: .; CDR3 DNA: TGCGCCAGCAGTTTGGGAAGGGCAGGGAATGAGCAGTTCTTC; CDR3 protein: CASSLGRAGNEQFF
J gene: TRBJ1-4; D gene: .; V gene: TRBV7-2; clone size: .; CDR3 DNA: TGTGCCAGCAGCCCTCGGCATGGGGCAGGGGAAAAACTGTTTTTT; CDR3 protein: CASSPRHGAGEKLFF
J gene: TRBJ2-7; D gene: TRBD1; V gene: TRBV27; clone size: .; CDR3 DNA: TGTGCCAGCAGTAAGGGACAGGGAAAGAAGCGGGCGTACGAGCAGTACTTC; CDR3 protein: CASSKGQGKKRAYEQYF
J gene: TRBJ2-5; D gene: TRBD1; V gene: TRBV11-2; clone size: few; CDR3 DNA: TGTGCCAGCAGCTTCCAGGGGGCCGGGACCCAGTACTTC; CDR3 protein: CASSFQGAGTQYF
J gene: TRBJ2-7; D gene: TRBD1; V gene: TRBV29-1; clone size: once; CDR3 DNA: TGCAGCGTGGCGCCCCGGACAGGGCTGGACGAGCAGTACTTC; CDR3 protein: CSVAPRTGLDEQYF
J gene: TRBJ2-3; D gene: TRBD2; V gene: TRBV7-8; clone size: .; CDR3 DNA: TGTGCCAGCAGCCAAGGGTCTAGCGGATACACAGATACGCAGTATTTT; CDR3 protein: CASSQGSSGYTDTQYF
J gene: TRBJ2-1; D gene: .; V gene: TRBV6-5; clone size: .; CDR3 DNA: TGTGCCAGCAGCAGGAATGAACACTACAATGAGCAGTTCTTC; CDR3 protein: CASSRNEHYNEQFF
J gene: TRBJ2-3; D gene: .; V gene: TRBV11-2; clone size: .; CDR3 DNA: TGTGCCAGCAGCTTCGACCGGGGTAGCACAGATACGCAGTATTTT; CDR3 protein: CASSFDRGSTDTQYF
J gene: TRBJ1-5; D gene: .; V gene: TRBV7-9; clone size: .; CDR3 DNA: TGTGCCAGCAGTTCACAGGGAAACGGCAATCAGCCCCAGCATTTT; CDR3 protein: CASSSQGNGNQPQHF
J gene: TRBJ1-1; D gene: TRBD1; V gene: TRBV19; clone size: .; CDR3 DNA: TGTGCCAGTAGTATAGGGGACAGGGCTGCGACTGAAGCTTTCTTT; CDR3 protein: CASSIGDRAATEAFF
J gene: TRBJ1-2; D gene: TRBD1; V gene: TRBV7-9; clone size: .; CDR3 DNA: TGTGCCAGCAGCAGCAGGGGGCTGGATGGCTACACCTTC; CDR3 protein: CASSSRGLDGYTF